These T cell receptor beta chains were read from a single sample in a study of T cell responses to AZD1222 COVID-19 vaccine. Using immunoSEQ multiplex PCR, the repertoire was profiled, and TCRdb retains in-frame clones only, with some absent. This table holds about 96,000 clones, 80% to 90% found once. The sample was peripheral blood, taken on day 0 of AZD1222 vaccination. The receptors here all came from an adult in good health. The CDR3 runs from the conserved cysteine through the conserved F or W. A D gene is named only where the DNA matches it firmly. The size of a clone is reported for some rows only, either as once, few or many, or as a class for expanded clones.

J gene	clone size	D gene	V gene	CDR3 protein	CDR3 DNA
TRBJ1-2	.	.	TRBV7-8	CASSLGRGAYGYTF	TGTGCCAGCAGCTTAGGCAGGGGCGCTTATGGCTACACCTTC
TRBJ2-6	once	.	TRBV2	CASSGDTLASGANVLTF	TGTGCCAGCAGTGGGGACACCTTAGCCTCTGGGGCCAACGTCCTGACTTTC
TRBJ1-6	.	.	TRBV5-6	CASSFNTPVALHF	TGTGCCAGCAGCTTTAATACCCCGGTCGCCCTCCACTTT
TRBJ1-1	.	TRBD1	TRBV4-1	CASSQDRLRGDSMNTEAFF	TGCGCCAGCAGCCAAGATCGCCTAAGGGGGGACAGTATGAACACTGAAGCTTTCTTT
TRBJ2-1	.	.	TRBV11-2	CASSSRIAGNEQFF	TGTGCCAGCAGCTCAAGAATAGCCGGCAATGAGCAGTTCTTC
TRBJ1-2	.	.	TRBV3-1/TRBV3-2	CASSQVAGGAGTF	.
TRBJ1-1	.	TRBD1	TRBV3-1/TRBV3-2	CATGQGNTEAFF	TGTGCCACGGGACAGGGCAACACTGAAGCTTTCTTT
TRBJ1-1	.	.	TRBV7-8	CASSPGGSRTEAFF	TGTGCCAGCAGCCCCGGGGGGTCCCGTACTGAAGCTTTCTTT
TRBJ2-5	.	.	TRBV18	CASSPEGEAETQYF	TGTGCCAGCTCACCAGAGGGTGAGGCAGAGACCCAGTACTTC
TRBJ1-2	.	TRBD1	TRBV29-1	CSVEGGQGGYGYTF	TGCAGCGTTGAAGGGGGACAGGGAGGGTATGGCTACACCTTC
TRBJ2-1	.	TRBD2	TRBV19	CASRPLAGRNEQFF	TGTGCCAGTCGACCACTAGCGGGGCGCAATGAGCAGTTCTTC
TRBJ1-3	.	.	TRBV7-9	CASSRFDRYSGNTIYF	TGTGCCAGCAGCCGTTTCGACAGATACTCTGGAAACACCATATATTTT
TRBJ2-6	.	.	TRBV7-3	CASSLNSGPGANVLTF	TGTGCCAGCAGCTTAAATTCAGGCCCCGGGGCCAACGTCCTGACTTTC
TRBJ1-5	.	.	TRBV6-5	CASSYRERRQPQHF	TGTGCCAGCAGTTACAGGGAGCGTCGTCAGCCCCAGCATTTT
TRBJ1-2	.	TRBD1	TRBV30	CAWSVRVTGGSYGYTF	TGTGCCTGGAGTGTACGGGTGACAGGGGGAAGCTATGGCTACACCTTC
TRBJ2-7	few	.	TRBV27	CASSPLRHYEQYF	TGTGCCAGCAGTCCCCTGCGACACTACGAGCAGTACTTC
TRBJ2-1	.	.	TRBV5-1	CASRFSGENEQFF	TGCGCCAGCAGGTTCTCAGGGGAAAATGAGCAGTTCTTC
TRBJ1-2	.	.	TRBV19	CASSPRPGNYGYTF	TGTGCCAGTAGTCCCCGCCCAGGGAACTATGGCTACACCTTC
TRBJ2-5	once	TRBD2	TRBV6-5	CASSYGAGESQETQYF	TGTGCCAGCAGTTACGGAGCGGGGGAGTCCCAAGAGACCCAGTACTTC
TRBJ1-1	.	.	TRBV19	CASSMGTEAFF	TGTGCCAGTAGTATGGGCACTGAAGCTTTCTTT
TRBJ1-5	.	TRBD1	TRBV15	CATSRGGTGEYSNQPQHF	TGTGCCACCAGCAGGGGGGGGACAGGGGAATATAGCAATCAGCCCCAGCATTTT
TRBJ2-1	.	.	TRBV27	CASSLSPSNEQFF	TGTGCCAGCAGTTTATCTCCCAGCAATGAGCAGTTCTTC
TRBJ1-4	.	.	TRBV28	CASSLLGEKLFF	TGTGCCAGCAGTTTATTAGGTGAAAAACTGTTTTTT
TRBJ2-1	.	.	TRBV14	CASSQDPFRSSYNEQFF	TGTGCCAGCAGCCAAGACCCCTTCCGTAGCTCCTACAATGAGCAGTTCTTC
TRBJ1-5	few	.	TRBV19	CASSPGGSWQPQHF	TGTGCCAGTAGTCCCGGGGGTTCTTGGCAGCCCCAGCATTTT
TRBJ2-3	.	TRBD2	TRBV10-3	CATRSGGAGDTQYF	TGTGCCACCCGAAGCGGGGGGGCCGGAGATACGCAGTATTTT
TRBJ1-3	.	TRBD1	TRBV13	CASSWHSGQPPVRNTIYF	TGTGCCAGCAGCTGGCACTCGGGACAGCCACCAGTCAGGAACACCATATATTTT
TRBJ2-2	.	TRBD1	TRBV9	CASSVSARTGRNTGELFF	TGTGCCAGCAGCGTAAGTGCCAGGACAGGGAGGAACACCGGGGAGCTGTTTTTT
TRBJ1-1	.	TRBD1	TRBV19	CASMFSLGTGRTEAFF	TGTGCCAGTATGTTCTCTCTCGGGACAGGGAGGACTGAAGCTTTCTTT
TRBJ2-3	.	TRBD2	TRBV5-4	CASSPAGNTDTQYF	TGTGCCAGCAGTCCAGCGGGGAACACAGATACGCAGTATTTT
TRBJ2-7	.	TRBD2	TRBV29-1	CSVGLAGGREQYF	TGCAGCGTCGGACTAGCGGGGGGAAGGGAGCAGTACTTC
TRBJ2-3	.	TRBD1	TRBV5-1	CASNQGDTDTQYF	TGCGCCAGCAACCAGGGGGACACAGATACGCAGTATTTT
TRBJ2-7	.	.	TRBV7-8	CASRAGAPFYEQYF	TGTGCCAGCAGGGCCGGCGCTCCCTTCTACGAGCAGTACTTC
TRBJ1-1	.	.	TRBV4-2	CASSQDSIENTEAFF	TGTGCCAGCAGCCAAGATTCGATTGAGAACACTGAAGCTTTCTTT
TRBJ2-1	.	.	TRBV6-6	CASSTSGAGYNEQFF	TGTGCCAGCAGTACCTCAGGGGCGGGGTACAATGAGCAGTTCTTC
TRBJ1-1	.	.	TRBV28	CASSFMGGNTEAFF	TGTGCCAGCAGTTTTATGGGGGGGAACACTGAAGCTTTCTTT
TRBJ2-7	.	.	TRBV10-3	CACMGAPPPTGSYEQYF	TGTGCCTGCATGGGGGCGCCCCCCCCCACGGGCTCCTACGAGCAGTACTTC
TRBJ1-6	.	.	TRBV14	CASSQDNSGYNSPLHF	TGTGCCAGCAGCCAAGATAACTCAGGGTATAATTCACCCCTCCACTTT
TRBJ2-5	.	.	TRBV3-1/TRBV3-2	CASSQDYEETQYF	TGTGCCAGCAGCCAAGATTATGAGGAGACCCAGTACTTC
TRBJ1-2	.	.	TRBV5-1	CASSLDTAGGYGYTF	TGCGCCAGCAGCTTGGATACAGCCGGTGGCTATGGCTACACCTTC
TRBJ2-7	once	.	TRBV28	CASSLGVTSSPYEQYF	TGTGCCAGCAGTTTGGGCGTCACCTCCTCCCCCTACGAGCAGTACTTC
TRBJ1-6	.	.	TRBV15	CATSGDDYNSPLHF	TGTGCCACCAGTGGAGACGACTATAATTCACCCCTCCACTTT
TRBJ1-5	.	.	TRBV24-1	CATSKGGLNQPQHF	TGTGCCACTTCAAAGGGGGGCCTAAATCAGCCCCAGCATTTT
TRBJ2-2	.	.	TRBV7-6	CASSLSIYANTGELFF	TGTGCCAGCAGCTTAAGCATTTACGCGAACACCGGGGAGCTGTTTTTT
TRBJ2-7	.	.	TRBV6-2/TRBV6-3	CASTPGSAYEQYF	TGTGCCAGCACCCCGGGGTCCGCCTACGAGCAGTACTTC
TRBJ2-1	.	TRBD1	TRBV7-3	CASSPGQGRGNEQFF	TGTGCCAGCAGCCCCGGACAGGGTAGAGGCAATGAGCAGTTCTTC
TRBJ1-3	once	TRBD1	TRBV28	CASSFPQTGGIAGNTIYF	TGTGCCAGCAGTTTCCCACAGACAGGGGGCATTGCTGGAAACACCATATATTTT
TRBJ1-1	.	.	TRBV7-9	CASSRPGNTEAFF	TGTGCCAGCAGCCGTCCGGGTAACACTGAAGCTTTCTTT
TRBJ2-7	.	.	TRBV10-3	CAISESQVLEQYF	TGTGCCATCAGTGAGTCACAGGTCTTGGAGCAGTACTTC